One and the same sample provided the 30 T cell receptor beta chains below, sequenced in a study of vaccination effects on CD4 cells after COVID-19. Using viral peptide pools, the ViraFEST assay grew out antigen-specific CD4+ T cells prior to sequencing. Cells that had been cultured for ten to eleven days were the source of isolated CD4+ T cells. People in the vaccine group had not been infected with SARS-CoV-2 before, and their nucleocapsid antibodies were negative. Their recognized antigens are unknown. Only in-frame clones appear in the TCRdb table, and some are missing; sequencing was by immunoSEQ multiplex PCR. The table shows about 73,000 clones, with about 78% occurring only once. The sample in question was CD4+ T cells from PBMCs cultured with SARS-CoV-2 spike peptides, obtained before COVID-19 vaccination. The receptor set was obtained from a human donor who received a COVID-19 vaccine.

V usage is TRBV5-6 and J usage is TRBJ2-5; the match to TRBD2 covers 14 bases. The length of the CDR3 is 17 residues. V lost 4 bases to trimming and J lost 5 bases; unmatched junction nucleotides: 10. The germline V gene encodes CDR1 SGHDT and CDR2 YYEEEE. DNA for the CDR3: TGTGCCAGCAGCCGACGACTAGCGGGGGGGCTTTCGGAGACCCAGTACTTC. This translates into CASSRRLAGGLSETQYF.

The chain joins TRBV19 to TRBJ2-3; D might be TRBD2 (5 bases). Looked up from germline, CDR1 is LNHDA and CDR2 is SQIVND (reference sequence). The CDR3 extends over 16 amino acids. V was cut by 3 bases and J by 2 bases, with 15 bases left in between. CDR3 amino acids: CASSMSAGLLTDTQYF. The DNA for the CDR3 is TGTGCCAGTAGTATGTCGGCGGGCCTACTCACAGATACGCAGTATTTT.

This sequence joins TRBV5-1 and TRBJ1-2; 11 bases line up with TRBD1. This CDR3 spans 16 amino acids. Per the germline V gene, CDR1 is SGHRS and CDR2 is YFSETQ. Unmatched junction bases numbered 4, after V lost 1 base and J lost 2 bases. CDR3 residues: CASSLLGTGGNYGYTF. CDR3 sequence (DNA): TGCGCCAGCAGCTTGTTAGGGACAGGGGGGAACTATGGCTACACCTTC.

The CDR3 protein is CSVERADWAGGSGTQYF. CDR3 in DNA: TGCAGCGTTGAGAGGGCCGACTGGGCGGGGGGTTCGGGTACGCAGTATTTT. The gene calls are TRBV29-1 and TRBJ2-3; 8 bases agree with TRBD2. The trim removed 3 bases at V and 8 bases at J, leaving 19 bases unmatched. The CDR3 length is 17 residues. The germline gives CDR1 SQVTM, CDR2 ANQGSEA.

This rearrangement joins TRBV6-5 to TRBJ2-2, with 9 nucleotides matching TRBD2. Germline CDR1 reads MNHEY; CDR2 reads SVGAGI. V lost 6 bases to trimming and J lost 2 bases; unmatched junction nucleotides: 4. The CDR3 is 15 residues long. As DNA, the CDR3 is TGTGCCAGCAGCCCCGGGACTAGCAACACCGGGGAGCTGTTTTTT. Translated, it gives CASSPGTSNTGELFF.

In nucleotides, the CDR3 is TGTGCCAGCAGTGAATCGGGGCTTGGGGAGACCCAGTACTTC. Translating it yields CASSESGLGETQYF. This chain links TRBV25-1 with TRBJ2-5; D could derive from TRBD1 or TRBD2 (5 bases each). This CDR3 spans 14 amino acids. Germline CDR1 MGHDK, CDR2 SYGVNS. V lost 1 base, J lost 5 bases, and 11 bases lay in between.

The V and J genes are TRBV5-6 and TRBJ1-6; tentative D call: TRBD1 (5 bases). CDR1 is SGHDT, CDR2 YYEEEE, per germline. The CDR3 is 14 residues long. V shed 2 bases and J shed 8 bases, with 11 bases lying between them. The CDR3 DNA sequence: TGTGCCAGCAGCTTTTCCCAGGGATATTCACCCCTCCACTTT. Protein: CASSFSQGYSPLHF. The full variable domain, in which reference TRBV5-6 and TRBJ1-6 provide the parts outside the CDR3, is DAGVTQSPTHLIKTRGQQVTLRCSPKSGHDTVSWYQQALGQGPQFIFQYYEEEERQRGNFPDRFSGHQFPNYSSELNVNALLLGDSALYLCASSFSQGYSPLHFGNGTRLTVT.

J is TRBJ2-1 and V is TRBV9, with 7 bases that match TRBD1. V was clipped by 4 bases and J by 3 bases; unmatched bases: 7. This CDR3 has 15 amino acids. Germline V gene lookup returns CDR1 SGDLS and CDR2 YYNGEE. Written as DNA, the CDR3 is TGTGCCAGCAGCCCTCGGACAGGAAACTACAATGAGCAGTTCTTC. Protein: CASSPRTGNYNEQFF.

This clone was detected only a few times. The J gene is TRBJ1-1, the V gene TRBV18; possibly TRBD1 for D (5 bases). The CDR3 has 14 residues. Trimming took off 5 bases at V and 4 bases at J, with 14 bases between the two ends. Germline V CDR1 and CDR2: KGHSH, LQKENI. The CDR3 DNA follows: TGTGCCAGCTCAGAAAGGCAGGGAGGCACTGAAGCTTTCTTT. Its protein product is CASSERQGGTEAFF.

The table lists this clone with a few counts. The J gene is TRBJ1-3, the V gene TRBV15; tentatively, D is TRBD1 (5 bases). The germline CDR1 and CDR2 sequences are LNHNV and YYDKDF (reference sequence). The CDR3 has 18 amino acids. The V end was cut by 2 bases, the J end by 0 bases, with 17 bases between. CDR3: CATSRPATVWDSGNTIYF. Here the CDR3 DNA reads TGTGCCACCAGCAGACCTGCGACAGTATGGGACTCTGGAAACACCATATATTTT.

Only one count was recorded for this clone. The chain combines TRBV28 with TRBJ1-3, with 7 bases that match TRBD1. The CDR3 length is 14 residues. Germline CDR1 MDHEN, CDR2 SYDVKM. With V trimmed by 5 bases and J by 3 bases, 4 bases remained unmatched. CDR3 coding DNA: TGTGCCAGCAGTCTAGGGGGCTTTGGAAACACCATATATTTT. As protein: CASSLGGFGNTIYF. Supplemented by reference TRBV28 and TRBJ1-3, the full variable domain reads DVKVTQSSRYLVKRTGEKVFLECVQDMDHENMFWYRQDPGLGLRLIYFSYDVKMKEKGDIPEGYSVSREKKERFSLILESASTNQTSMYLCASSLGGFGNTIYFGEGSWLTVV.

The chain links TRBV5-1 to TRBJ1-4; D is uncertain. This CDR3 is built from 14 residues. V was cut by 2 bases and J by 7 bases, with 12 bases left in between. Germline values: CDR1 SGHRS, CDR2 YFSETQ. Here the CDR3 reads CASSFDVVSEKLFF. Here the CDR3 DNA reads TGCGCCAGCAGCTTCGACGTCGTGAGTGAAAAACTGTTTTTT.

The chain has TRBV10-3 and TRBJ2-1, with 12 positions matching TRBD1. V trimming: 6 bases; J trimming: 7 bases; junction bases outside the gene matches: 10. CDR3 length: 16 residues. Germline V gene data show CDR1 as ENHRY and CDR2 as SYGVKD. CDR3 in amino acids: CAIRSPGQGAKNEQFF. CDR3 nucleotides: TGTGCCATCAGGTCACCGGGACAGGGGGCCAAGAATGAGCAGTTCTTC.

The rearrangement links TRBV5-1 to TRBJ2-2; perhaps TRBD1 as D (5 bases). The CDR3 length is 17 residues. Per the germline V gene, CDR1 is SGHRS and CDR2 is YFSETQ. V gave up 0 bases and J gave up 4 bases, with 16 bases separating them. In DNA form, the CDR3 reads TGCGCCAGCAGCTTGGAGGTTACAGGTTGGCGCACCGGGGAGCTGTTTTTT. It is translated as CASSLEVTGWRTGELFF.

The chain employs TRBV18 and TRBJ2-7; 9 positions match TRBD1. Trimming removed 3 bases from V and 0 bases from J; junction bases left unmatched: 3. There are 15 residues in the CDR3. Germline CDR1 is KGHSH and CDR2 is LQKENI. CDR3 DNA sequence: TGTGCCAGCTCACCCGGGACAGGGCTCTCCTACGAGCAGTACGTC. Translating it yields CASSPGTGLSYEQYV.

The CDR3 is CASSQKWGTNQPQHF. DNA for the CDR3: TGTGCCAGCAGCCAAAAGTGGGGGACCAATCAGCCCCAGCATTTT. This chain links TRBV3-1 (or the pseudogene TRBV3-2) with TRBJ1-5; tentatively, D is TRBD1 (5 bases). Germline CDR1 and CDR2: LGHDT and YNNKEL (reference sequence). Trimming took off 2 bases at V and 3 bases at J, with 11 bases between the two ends. CDR3 size: 15 residues.

The chain uses TRBV7-2 and TRBJ2-7, with 9 bases aligning to TRBD2. This CDR3 has 19 residues. Germline CDR1 and CDR2: SGHTA and FQGNSA. Trimming at V came to 1 base and at J to 3 bases, leaving 16 bases not matched to a gene. Written as DNA, the CDR3 is TGTGCCAGCAGCTTAGTCTCCAGCGGGGGGACACCAATCTACTACGAGCAGTACGTC. This encodes CASSLVSSGGTPIYYEQYV.

The CDR3: CASRRSGGTGELFF. The DNA of the CDR3 is TGTGCCAGCAGACGGTCAGGGGGCACCGGGGAGCTGTTTTTT. This chain joins TRBV3-1 (or the pseudogene TRBV3-2) and TRBJ2-2, with TRBD1 matching over 7 bases. J gave up 4 bases and V 6 bases, and 5 bases lay outside the gene matches. CDR1 is LGHDT, CDR2 YNNKEL, per germline (reference sequence). This CDR3 is 14 amino acids long.

The chain employs TRBV18 and TRBJ2-1, with 8 nucleotides matching TRBD1. The CDR3 totals 16 residues. J lost 8 bases, V lost 4 bases, and 13 bases had no gene match. Germline V lookup: CDR1 KGHSH, CDR2 LQKENI. In DNA form, the CDR3 reads TGTGCCAGCTCACTGACCACAGGGGGAGGTTCGGATGAGCAGTTCTTC. Protein: CASSLTTGGGSDEQFF.

Here the CDR3 DNA reads TGCAGCGTTACGCGAGGGGATGGCTACACCTTC. Encoded protein: CSVTRGDGYTF. The V and J genes are TRBV29-1 and TRBJ1-2; perhaps TRBD1 as D (5 bases). V lost 5 bases and J lost 6, with 10 bases in between. In germline, CDR1 is SQVTM, CDR2 ANQGSEA. CDR3 size: 11 residues.

The CDR3 sequence: CASSEYREETQYF. The DNA for the CDR3 is TGTGCCAGCAGTGAATACCGGGAAGAGACCCAGTACTTC. The chain uses TRBV2 and TRBJ2-5; no definite D call. From germline, CDR1 is SNHLY and CDR2 FYNNEI. Trimming pared 2 bases from V and 3 bases from J, leaving 7 bases between. This CDR3 is 13 amino acids long. Based on the CDR3 plus reference TRBV2 and TRBJ2-5, the full variable domain is EPEVTQTPSHQVTQMGQEVILRCVPISNHLYFYWYRQILGQKVEFLVSFYNNEISEKSEIFDDQFSVERPDGSNFTLKIRSTKLEDSAMYFCASSEYREETQYFGPGTRLLVL.

J is TRBJ2-1 and V is TRBV6-5, with 14 bases aligning to TRBD2. The CDR3 consists of 15 residues. Germline CDR1 MNHEY, CDR2 SVGAGI. The ends lost 6 bases at V and 7 bases at J; junction bases unmatched: 5. CDR3 protein: CASSSRLAGGNEQFF. The DNA of the CDR3 is TGTGCCAGCAGCTCAAGACTAGCGGGGGGGAATGAGCAGTTCTTC.

V usage is TRBV14 and J usage is TRBJ2-5; no definite D call. The CDR3 contains 15 residues. The ends were cut back, 4 bases at V and 2 bases at J, with 14 bases in the middle. Germline V CDR1 and CDR2: SGHDN, FVKESK. CDR3 sequence reads: CASSPLATTQETQYF. DNA for the CDR3: TGTGCCAGCAGCCCCCTGGCAACTACGCAAGAGACCCAGTACTTC.

The V and J genes are TRBV7-2 and TRBJ1-2; 9 nucleotides line up with TRBD1. V lost 2 bases to trimming and J lost 3 bases; unmatched junction nucleotides: 7. CDR1 and CDR2 from the germline V gene are SGHTA and FQGNSA. This CDR3 has 16 residues. CDR3 sequence reads: CASSLRRDRVDYGYTF. The CDR3 DNA reads as TGTGCCAGCAGCTTACGACGGGACAGGGTAGACTATGGCTACACCTTC.

The chain couples TRBV6-5 to TRBJ1-1, with 9 bases aligning to TRBD1. With V trimmed by 0 bases and J by 3 bases, 2 bases remained unmatched. Germline CDR1 MNHEY, CDR2 SVGAGI. The CDR3 has 15 residues. This CDR3 is CASSYSWTGDTEAFF. The CDR3 DNA reads as TGTGCCAGCAGTTACTCCTGGACAGGGGACACTGAAGCTTTCTTT.

This clone occurred once. The V gene is TRBV6-6, the J gene TRBJ1-6, with a weak D call TRBD1 (5 bases). The CDR3 runs to 14 residues. Trimming removed 6 bases at V and 4 bases at J, with 10 bases between. Germline-derived CDR1 and CDR2 are MNHNY and SVGAGI (reference sequence). CDR3 loop: CASSRQSYNSPLHF. CDR3 nucleotide sequence: TGTGCCAGCAGCCGACAGTCTTATAATTCACCCCTCCACTTT.

J is TRBJ2-7 and V is TRBV5-1, with D unresolved. The CDR3 spans 14 residues. Germline loops: CDR1 SGHRS, CDR2 YFSETQ. The V gene lost 5 bases and the J gene lost 0 bases, with 12 bases spanning the gap. The CDR3 loop is CASRTWRFSYEQYV. CDR3 nucleotides: TGCGCCAGCAGAACATGGCGGTTCTCCTACGAGCAGTACGTC.

The rearrangement uses TRBV14 and TRBJ2-7; 8 nucleotides match TRBD2. The V gene end was trimmed by 0 bases and the J gene end by 7 bases; junction bases not matched to a gene: 8. The V gene's germline CDR1 is SGHDN and CDR2 FVKESK. The CDR3 length is 15 residues. The CDR3 sequence: CASSQDSTSGFEQYV. CDR3 nucleotides: TGTGCCAGCAGCCAAGATAGTACTAGCGGTTTTGAGCAGTACGTC.

This rearrangement joins TRBV7-2 to TRBJ2-7, with 8 bases aligning to TRBD1. The CDR3 runs to 15 residues. With V trimmed by 3 bases and J by 4 bases, 8 bases remained unmatched. Germline-derived CDR1 and CDR2 are SGHTA and FQGNSA. CDR3 DNA sequence: TGTGCCAGCAGCTTGAAAGGACAGGGTCTTTACGAGCAGTACGTC. Translation gives CASSLKGQGLYEQYV.

The gene calls are TRBV7-2 and TRBJ2-2, with 8 bases identical to TRBD1. The CDR3 covers 14 residues. In germline, CDR1 is SGHTA, CDR2 FQGNSA. V dropped 6 bases and J dropped 7; count of bases not matched to a gene: 7. CDR3 DNA sequence: TGTGCCAGCAGTCAGGACAGGGCCTACGGGGAGCTGTTTTTT. Translated: CASSQDRAYGELFF.